Given below is one TCR beta chain in context. Its antigen is currently unknown. One entry per CDR3 protein, called by TCRdb with MiXCR from the 5' RACE reads. This sample yields approximately 100,000 distinct CDR3 sequences, of which roughly 10% are seen a single time; approximately 40% belongs to the top ten. The sample is drawn from a study of T-cell memory formation after mild COVID-19. Study context: Among the donors, TCR clusters were largely specific to each donor.

Study-wide findings and caveats: Researchers could not confirm that second-wave clones peaking on day 37 targeted SARS-CoV-2.

The V end lost 6 bases, the J end lost 2 bases, and 15 bases lay between the germline ends. CDR3 length: 15 residues. This sequence was found in a man aged 18 to 30 who had mild COVID-19 (a few samples of this study predate the infection). Cell type and time point are not known. Material: PBMCs or a T cell subset sorted from them (not recorded which). The chain combines TRBV12-3 or TRBV12-4 with TRBJ2-3, with D possibly being TRBD2 (7 bases). The DNA for the CDR3 is TGTGCCAGCAGGGGAGGGGGGGCGGCCACAGATACGCAGTATTTT. Its protein product is CASRGGGAATDTQYF.